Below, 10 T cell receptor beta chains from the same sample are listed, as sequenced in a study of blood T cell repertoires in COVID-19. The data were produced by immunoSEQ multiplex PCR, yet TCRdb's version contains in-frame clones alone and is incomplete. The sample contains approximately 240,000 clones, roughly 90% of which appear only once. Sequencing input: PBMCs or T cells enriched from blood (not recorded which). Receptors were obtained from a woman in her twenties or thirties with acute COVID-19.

The CDR3 spells CASTPSEPGVETQYF. CDR3 nucleotide sequence: TGTGCCAGTACCCCCTCGGAACCGGGGGTGGAGACCCAGTACTTC. V is TRBV19 and J is TRBJ2-5; D possibly corresponds to TRBD2 (6 bases). The V gene lost 7 bases and the J gene lost 5 bases, with 20 bases spanning the gap. The CDR3 totals 15 residues. Germline V lookup: CDR1 LNHDA, CDR2 SQIVND (reference sequence).

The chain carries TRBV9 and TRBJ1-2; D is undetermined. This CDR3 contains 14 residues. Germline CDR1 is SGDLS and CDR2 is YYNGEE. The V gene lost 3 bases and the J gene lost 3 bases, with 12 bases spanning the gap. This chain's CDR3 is CASSEGGGHYGYTF. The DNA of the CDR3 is TGTGCCAGCAGCGAAGGTGGAGGACACTATGGCTACACCTTC.

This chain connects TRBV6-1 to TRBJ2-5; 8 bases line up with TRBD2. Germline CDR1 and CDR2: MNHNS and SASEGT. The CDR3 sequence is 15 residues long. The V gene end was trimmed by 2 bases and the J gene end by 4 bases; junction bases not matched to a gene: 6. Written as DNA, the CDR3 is TGTGCCAGCAGTGAAAGTAGCGGGGTCGGAGAGACCCAGTACTTC. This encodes CASSESSGVGETQYF.

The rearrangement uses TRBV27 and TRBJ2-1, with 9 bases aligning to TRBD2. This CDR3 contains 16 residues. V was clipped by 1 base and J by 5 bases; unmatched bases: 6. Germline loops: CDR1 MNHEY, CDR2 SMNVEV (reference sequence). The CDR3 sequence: CASSLLAGARNNEQFF. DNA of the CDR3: TGTGCCAGCAGTTTATTAGCGGGAGCGAGGAACAATGAGCAGTTCTTC.

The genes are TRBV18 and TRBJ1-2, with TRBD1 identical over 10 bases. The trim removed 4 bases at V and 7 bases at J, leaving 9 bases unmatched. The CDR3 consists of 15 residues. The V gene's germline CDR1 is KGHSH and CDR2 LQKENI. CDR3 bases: TGTGCCAGCTCACAATCCGGGACAGGGGCCTCTGGCTACACCTTC. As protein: CASSQSGTGASGYTF.

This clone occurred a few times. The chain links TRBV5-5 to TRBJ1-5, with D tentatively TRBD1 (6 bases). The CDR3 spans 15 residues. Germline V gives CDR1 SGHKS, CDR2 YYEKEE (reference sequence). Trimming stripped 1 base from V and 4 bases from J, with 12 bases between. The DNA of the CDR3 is TGTGCCAGCAGCTTGTTCGGACAGCAGAATCAGCCCCAGCATTTT. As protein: CASSLFGQQNQPQHF.

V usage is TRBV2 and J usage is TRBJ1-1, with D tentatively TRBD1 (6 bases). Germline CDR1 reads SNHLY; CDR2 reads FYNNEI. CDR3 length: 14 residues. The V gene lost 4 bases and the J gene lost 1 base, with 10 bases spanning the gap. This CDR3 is CASSAGAGNTEAFF. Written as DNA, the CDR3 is TGTGCCAGCAGTGCAGGGGCGGGGAACACTGAAGCTTTCTTT.

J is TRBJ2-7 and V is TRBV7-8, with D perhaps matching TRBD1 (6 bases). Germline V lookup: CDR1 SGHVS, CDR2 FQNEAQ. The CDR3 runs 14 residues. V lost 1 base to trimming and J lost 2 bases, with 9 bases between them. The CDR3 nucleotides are TGTGCCAGCAGCTTAGGCAGGGGCCCCTACGAGCAGTACTTC. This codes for CASSLGRGPYEQYF.

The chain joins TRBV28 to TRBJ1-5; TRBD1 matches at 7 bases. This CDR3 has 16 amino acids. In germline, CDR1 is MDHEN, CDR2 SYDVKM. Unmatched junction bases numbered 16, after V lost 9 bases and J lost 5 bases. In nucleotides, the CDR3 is TGTGCCAGTGACCATCAGGGGGTAGGGGTCCATCAGCCCCAGCATTTT. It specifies CASDHQGVGVHQPQHF.

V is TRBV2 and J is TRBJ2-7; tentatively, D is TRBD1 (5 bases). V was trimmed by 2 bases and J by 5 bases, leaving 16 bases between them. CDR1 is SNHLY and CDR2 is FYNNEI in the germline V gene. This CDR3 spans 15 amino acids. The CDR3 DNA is TGTGCCAGCAGTGAAAGCCAGGGAAGATTCCACGAGCAGTACTTC. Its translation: CASSESQGRFHEQYF. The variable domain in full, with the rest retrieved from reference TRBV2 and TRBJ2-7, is EPEVTQTPSHQVTQMGQEVILRCVPISNHLYFYWYRQILGQKVEFLVSFYNNEISEKSEIFDDQFSVERPDGSNFTLKIRSTKLEDSAMYFCASSESQGRFHEQYFGPGTRLTVT.